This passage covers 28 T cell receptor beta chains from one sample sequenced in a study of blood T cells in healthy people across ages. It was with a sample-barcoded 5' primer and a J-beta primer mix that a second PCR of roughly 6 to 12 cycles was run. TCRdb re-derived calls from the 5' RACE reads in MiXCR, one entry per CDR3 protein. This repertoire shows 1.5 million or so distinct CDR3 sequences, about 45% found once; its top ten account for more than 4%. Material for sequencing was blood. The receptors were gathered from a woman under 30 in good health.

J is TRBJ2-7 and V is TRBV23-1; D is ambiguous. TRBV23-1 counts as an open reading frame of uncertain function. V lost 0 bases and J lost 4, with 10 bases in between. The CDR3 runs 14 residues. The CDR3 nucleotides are TGCGCCAGCAGTCAATCCGACGGAGAGTACGAGCAGTACTTC. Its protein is CASSQSDGEYEQYF.

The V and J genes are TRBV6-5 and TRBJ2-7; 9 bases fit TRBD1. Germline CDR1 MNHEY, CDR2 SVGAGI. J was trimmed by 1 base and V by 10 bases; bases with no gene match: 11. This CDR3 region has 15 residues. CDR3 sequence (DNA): TGTGCCACTAGCCCCGGGACAGGGATTTCCTACGAGCAGTACTTC. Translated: CATSPGTGISYEQYF.

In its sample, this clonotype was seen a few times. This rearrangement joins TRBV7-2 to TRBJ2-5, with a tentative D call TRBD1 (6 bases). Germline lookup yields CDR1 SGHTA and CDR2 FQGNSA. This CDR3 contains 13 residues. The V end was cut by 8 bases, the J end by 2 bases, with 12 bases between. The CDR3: CASGRDKQETQYF. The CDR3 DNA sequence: TGTGCCAGCGGCCGGGACAAACAAGAGACCCAGTACTTC.

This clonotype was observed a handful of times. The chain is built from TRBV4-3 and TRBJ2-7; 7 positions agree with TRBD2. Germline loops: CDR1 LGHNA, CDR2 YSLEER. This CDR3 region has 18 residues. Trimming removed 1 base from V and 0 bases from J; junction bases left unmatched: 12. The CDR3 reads CASSQVLGLAVSSYEQYF. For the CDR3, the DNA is TGCGCCAGCAGCCAAGTCCTCGGGCTAGCGGTAAGCTCCTACGAGCAGTACTTC.

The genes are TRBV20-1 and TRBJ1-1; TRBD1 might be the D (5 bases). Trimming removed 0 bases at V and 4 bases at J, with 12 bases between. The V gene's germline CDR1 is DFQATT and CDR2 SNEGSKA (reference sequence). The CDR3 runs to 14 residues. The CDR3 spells CSAREAGYSTEAFF. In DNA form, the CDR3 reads TGCAGTGCTAGAGAAGCAGGGTACTCCACTGAAGCTTTCTTT.

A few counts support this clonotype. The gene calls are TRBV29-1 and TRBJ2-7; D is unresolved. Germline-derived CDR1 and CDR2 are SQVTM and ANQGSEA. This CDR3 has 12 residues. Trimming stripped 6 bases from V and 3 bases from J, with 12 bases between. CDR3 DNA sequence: TGCAGCGTAGCCGGGTGGGGCTACGAGCAGTACTTC. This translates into CSVAGWGYEQYF.

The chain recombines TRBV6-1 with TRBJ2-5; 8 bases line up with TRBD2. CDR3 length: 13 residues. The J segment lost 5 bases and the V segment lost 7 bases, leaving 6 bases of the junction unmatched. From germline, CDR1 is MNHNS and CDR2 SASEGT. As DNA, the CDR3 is TGTGCCAGCATAAAAGCGGGGGTGGAGACCCAGTACTTC. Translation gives CASIKAGVETQYF.

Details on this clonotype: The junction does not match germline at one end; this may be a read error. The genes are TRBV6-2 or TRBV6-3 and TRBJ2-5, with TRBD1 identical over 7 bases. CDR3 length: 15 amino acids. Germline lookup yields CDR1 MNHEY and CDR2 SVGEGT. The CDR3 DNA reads TGTGCCAGCAGTTCCCCGGGCCTAGGGGGCAAGACCCGGTACTTC. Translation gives CASSSPGLGGKTRYF.

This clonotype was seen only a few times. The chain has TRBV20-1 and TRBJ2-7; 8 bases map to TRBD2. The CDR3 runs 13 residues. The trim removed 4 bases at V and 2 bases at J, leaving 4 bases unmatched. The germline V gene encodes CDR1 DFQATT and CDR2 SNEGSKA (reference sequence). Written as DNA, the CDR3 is TGCAGTGCTACGGTAGCGGGAACCTACGAGCAGTACTTC. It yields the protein CSATVAGTYEQYF.

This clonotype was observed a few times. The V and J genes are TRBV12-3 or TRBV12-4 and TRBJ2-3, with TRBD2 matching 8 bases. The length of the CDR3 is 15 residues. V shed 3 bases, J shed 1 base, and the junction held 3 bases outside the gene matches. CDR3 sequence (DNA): TGTGCCAGCAGTTTTCGAGCGGGGGGCACAGATACGCAGTATTTT. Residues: CASSFRAGGTDTQYF.

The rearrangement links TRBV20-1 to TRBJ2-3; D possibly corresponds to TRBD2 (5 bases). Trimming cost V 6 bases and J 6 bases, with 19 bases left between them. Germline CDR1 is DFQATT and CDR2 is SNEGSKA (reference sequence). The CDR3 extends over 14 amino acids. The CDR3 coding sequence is TGCAGTGCGGGTGTGGCGGGTTTTTCTGATACGCAGTATTTT. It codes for CSAGVAGFSDTQYF.

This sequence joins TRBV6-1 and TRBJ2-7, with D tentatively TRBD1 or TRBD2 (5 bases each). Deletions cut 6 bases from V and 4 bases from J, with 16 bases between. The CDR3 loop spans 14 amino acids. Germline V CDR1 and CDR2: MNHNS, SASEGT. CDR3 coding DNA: TGTGCCAGCAGCCTCCACGGGGCGGGTTACGAGCAGTACTTC. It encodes CASSLHGAGYEQYF.

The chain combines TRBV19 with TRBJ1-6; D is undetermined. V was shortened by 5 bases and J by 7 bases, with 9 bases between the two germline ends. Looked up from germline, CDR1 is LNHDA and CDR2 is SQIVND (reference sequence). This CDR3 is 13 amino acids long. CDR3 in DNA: TGTGCCAGTAGTGCCCAGAGCAATTCACCCCTCCACTTT. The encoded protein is CASSAQSNSPLHF.

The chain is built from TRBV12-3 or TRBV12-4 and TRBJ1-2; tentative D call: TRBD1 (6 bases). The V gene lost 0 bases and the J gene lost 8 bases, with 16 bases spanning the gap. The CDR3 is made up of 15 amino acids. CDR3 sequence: CASSLAKTGLKGYTF. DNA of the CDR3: TGTGCCAGCAGTTTAGCAAAAACAGGGCTTAAGGGCTACACCTTC.

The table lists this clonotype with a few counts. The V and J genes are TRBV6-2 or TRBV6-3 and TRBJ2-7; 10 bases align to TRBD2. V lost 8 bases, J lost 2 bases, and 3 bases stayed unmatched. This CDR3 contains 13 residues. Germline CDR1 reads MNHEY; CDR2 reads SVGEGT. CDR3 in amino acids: CASSGLAAYEQYF. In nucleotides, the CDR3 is TGTGCCAGCTCTGGACTAGCGGCCTACGAGCAGTACTTC.

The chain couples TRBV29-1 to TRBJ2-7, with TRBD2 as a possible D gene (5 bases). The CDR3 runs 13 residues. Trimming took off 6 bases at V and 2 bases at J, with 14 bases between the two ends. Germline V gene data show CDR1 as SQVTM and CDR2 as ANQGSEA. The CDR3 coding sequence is TGCAGCGTGGGAGCCGGGCGAACCTACGAGCAGTACTTC. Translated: CSVGAGRTYEQYF.

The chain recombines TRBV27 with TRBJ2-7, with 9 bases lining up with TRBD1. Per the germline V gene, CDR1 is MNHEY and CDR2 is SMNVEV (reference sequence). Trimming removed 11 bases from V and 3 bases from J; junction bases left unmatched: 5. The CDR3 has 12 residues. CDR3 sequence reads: CAYRGRIYEQYF. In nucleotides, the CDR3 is TGTGCCTACAGGGGGCGCATCTACGAGCAGTACTTC.

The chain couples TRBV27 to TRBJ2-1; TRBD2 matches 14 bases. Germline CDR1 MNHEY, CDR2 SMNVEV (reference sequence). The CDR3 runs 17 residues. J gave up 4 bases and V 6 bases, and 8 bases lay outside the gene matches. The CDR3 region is CASSQGLAGVRYNEQFF. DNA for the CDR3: TGTGCCAGCAGCCAGGGACTAGCGGGAGTGCGGTACAATGAGCAGTTCTTC.

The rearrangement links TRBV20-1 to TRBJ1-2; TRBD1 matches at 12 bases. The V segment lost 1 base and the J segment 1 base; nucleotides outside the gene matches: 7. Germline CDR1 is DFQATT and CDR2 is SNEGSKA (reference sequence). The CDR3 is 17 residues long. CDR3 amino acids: CSARVGTGGTFNYGYTF. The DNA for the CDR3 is TGCAGTGCTAGAGTCGGGACAGGGGGCACCTTTAACTATGGCTACACCTTC.

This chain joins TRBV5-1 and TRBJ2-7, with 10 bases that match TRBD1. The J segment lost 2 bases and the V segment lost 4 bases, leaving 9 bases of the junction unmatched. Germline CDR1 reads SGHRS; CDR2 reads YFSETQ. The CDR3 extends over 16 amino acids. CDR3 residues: CASSTAWDRGTYEQYF. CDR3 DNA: TGCGCCAGCAGCACAGCATGGGACAGGGGCACCTACGAGCAGTACTTC.

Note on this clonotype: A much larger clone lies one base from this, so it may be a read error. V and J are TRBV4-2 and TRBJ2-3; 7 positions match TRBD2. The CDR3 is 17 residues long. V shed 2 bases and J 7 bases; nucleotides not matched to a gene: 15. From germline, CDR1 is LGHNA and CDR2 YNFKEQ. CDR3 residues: CASSQKGVMASGNTQYF. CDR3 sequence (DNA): TGTGCCAGCAGCCAAAAAGGAGTTATGGCTAGCGGAAATACGCAGTATTTT.

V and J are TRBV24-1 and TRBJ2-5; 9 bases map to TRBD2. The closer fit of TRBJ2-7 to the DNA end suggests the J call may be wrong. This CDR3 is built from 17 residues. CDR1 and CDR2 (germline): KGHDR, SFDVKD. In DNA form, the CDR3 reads TGTGCCACCAGTGAGTTATGCCTAGCGGGGCGTTACAACGAGCAGTACTTC. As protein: CATSELCLAGRYNEQYF.

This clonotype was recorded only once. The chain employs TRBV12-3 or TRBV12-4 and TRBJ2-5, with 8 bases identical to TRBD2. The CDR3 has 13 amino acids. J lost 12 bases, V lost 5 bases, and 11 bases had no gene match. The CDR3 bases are TGTGCCAGCAGTAAGACTAGCGTGGGGGGGAAGTACTTC. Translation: CASSKTSVGGKYF.

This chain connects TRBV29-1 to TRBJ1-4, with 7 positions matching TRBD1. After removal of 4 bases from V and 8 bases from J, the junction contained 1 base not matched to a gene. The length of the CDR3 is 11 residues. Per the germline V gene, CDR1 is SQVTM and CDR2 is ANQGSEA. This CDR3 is CSVARGEKLFF. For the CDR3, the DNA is TGCAGCGTTGCCAGGGGGGAAAAACTGTTTTTT.

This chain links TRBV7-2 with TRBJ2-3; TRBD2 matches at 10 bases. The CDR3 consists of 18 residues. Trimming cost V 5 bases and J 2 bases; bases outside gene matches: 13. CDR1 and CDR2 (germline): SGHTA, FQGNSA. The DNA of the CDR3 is TGTGCCAGCAGCCTCCTAGGGGGGACTAGCGCCTACACAGATACGCAGTATTTT. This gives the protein CASSLLGGTSAYTDTQYF.

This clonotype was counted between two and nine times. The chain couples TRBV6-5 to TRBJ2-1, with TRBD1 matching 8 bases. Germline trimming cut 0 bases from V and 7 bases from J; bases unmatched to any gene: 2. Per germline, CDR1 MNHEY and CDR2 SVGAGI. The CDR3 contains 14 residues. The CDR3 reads CASSYSTGANEQFF. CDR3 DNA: TGTGCCAGCAGTTACTCGACAGGGGCGAATGAGCAGTTCTTC.

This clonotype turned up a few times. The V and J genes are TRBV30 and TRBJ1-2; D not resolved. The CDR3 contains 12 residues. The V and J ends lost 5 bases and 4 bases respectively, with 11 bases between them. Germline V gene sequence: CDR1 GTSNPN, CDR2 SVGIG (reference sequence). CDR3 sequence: CAWGRASYGYTF. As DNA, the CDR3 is TGTGCCTGGGGGAGAGCGTCCTATGGCTACACCTTC.

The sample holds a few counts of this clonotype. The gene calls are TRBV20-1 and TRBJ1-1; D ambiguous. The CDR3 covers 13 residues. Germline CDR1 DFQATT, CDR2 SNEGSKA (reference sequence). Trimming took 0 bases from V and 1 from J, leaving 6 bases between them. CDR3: CSAREPGNTEAFF. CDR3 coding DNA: TGCAGTGCTAGAGAACCCGGGAACACTGAAGCTTTCTTT.